This T cell receptor (beta chain) was obtained from a study of T cell changes during pregnancy in multiple sclerosis. Germline values: CDR1 SEHNR, CDR2 FQNEAQ (reference sequence). The V end lost 5 bases, the J end lost 2 bases, and 19 bases lay between the germline ends. This CDR3 has 16 amino acids. Generated by immunoSEQ multiplex PCR, the TCRdb table keeps only in-frame clones and is missing some. The sample carries 40,000 to 45,000 clones, 90% recorded once. This specimen was CD4+ T cells from peripheral blood mononuclear cells, taken before pregnancy. The chain employs TRBV7-9 and TRBJ2-7; maybe TRBD2 (7 bases). This clonotype was obtained from a female donor with multiple sclerosis, enrolled in a pregnancy study. DNA for the CDR3: TGTGCCAGCAGCCCATGGGGGGAGGGACATACCTACGAGCAGTACTTC. Amino acid sequence: CASSPWGEGHTYEQYF.